This T cell receptor beta chain was recorded in a study of blood T cell repertoires in COVID-19. Whole-study context: From the United States, Italy and Spain came samples of acute and convalescent COVID-19. In each case, the material was cDNA or gDNA derived from T cells, B-cell-depleted T cells, or PBMCs.

Trimming took off 3 bases at V and 1 base at J, with 7 bases between the two ends. The CDR3 covers 13 residues. CDR1 DFQATT and CDR2 SNEGSKA come from the germline V gene (reference sequence). Participants had their cohort set by participant-reported clinical history. Original analysis: For nucleated cells, counts were estimated from reference gene primer amplification. Here immunoSEQ multiplex PCR was the method, and the copy in TCRdb shows in-frame clones only, minus some. V, J and clone size were drawn from that table, and D and trimming were deduced from the DNA. The table records over 350,000 clones, 85% to 90% of them present only once.

The receptor comes from a woman aged 25-40 years with acute COVID-19. V usage is TRBV20-1 and J usage is TRBJ1-3, with unresolved D. Material for sequencing was PBMCs or T cells enriched from blood (not recorded which). In nucleotides, the CDR3 is TGCAGTGCTAGTATTACATCTGGAAACACCATATATTTT. This codes for CSASITSGNTIYF.